This T cell receptor beta chain was profiled in a study of T-cell reconstitution after alpha-beta-depleted transplantation in children. Broader study findings: Where alpha-beta T cells came from about two months after transplant was reportedly several hundred expanded graft clones. For some patients, TCRbeta diversity was high at day 60 because of recipient T cells and thymic progenitors that survived.

With 7 bases removed from V and 5 bases from J, the gap between germline ends came to 21 bases. The CDR3 is 16 residues long. The TCRbeta library incorporated unique molecular identifiers. Via MiXCR, TCRdb re-called the PCR reads, giving one row per CDR3 protein. The data show over 85,000 distinct CDR3 sequences, less than 6% seen once. On this clonotype itself: Its target is unknown.

The TCR originated in a female patient between 2 and 15 years old who had a stem cell transplant for Fanconi anemia, so the T cells may come from the graft donor. J is TRBJ2-1 and V is TRBV12-3 or TRBV12-4, with a tentative D call TRBD1 (6 bases). Here the sequenced sample was PBMCs, mostly from graft donor cells, taken 60 days after TCRalphabeta/CD19-depleted stem cell transplant. DNA of the CDR3: TGTGCCAGCACCCCCATCCGGGACACGAACAACAATGAGCAGTTCTTC. It translates to CASTPIRDTNNNEQFF.